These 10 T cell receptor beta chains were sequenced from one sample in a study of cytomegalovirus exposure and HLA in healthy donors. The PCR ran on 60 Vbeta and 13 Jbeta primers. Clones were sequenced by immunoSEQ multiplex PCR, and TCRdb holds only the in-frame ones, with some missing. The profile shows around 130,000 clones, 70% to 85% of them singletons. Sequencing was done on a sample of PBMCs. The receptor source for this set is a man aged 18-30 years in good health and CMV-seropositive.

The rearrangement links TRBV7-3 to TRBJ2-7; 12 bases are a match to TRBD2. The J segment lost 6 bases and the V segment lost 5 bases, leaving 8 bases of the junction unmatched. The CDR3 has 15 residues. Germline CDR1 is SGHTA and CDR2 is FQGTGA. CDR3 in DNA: TGTGCCAGCAGCCCGCGGACTAGCGGGGCGGCCGAGCAGTACTTC. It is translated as CASSPRTSGAAEQYF.

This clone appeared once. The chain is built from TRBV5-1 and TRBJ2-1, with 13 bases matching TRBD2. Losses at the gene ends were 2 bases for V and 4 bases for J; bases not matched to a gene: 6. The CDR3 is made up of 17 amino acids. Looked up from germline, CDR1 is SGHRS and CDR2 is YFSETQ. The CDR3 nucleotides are TGCGCCAGCAGCTTTACGGGACTAGCGGGACAGTACAATGAGCAGTTCTTC. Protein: CASSFTGLAGQYNEQFF. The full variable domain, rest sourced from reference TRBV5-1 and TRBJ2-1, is KAGVTQTPRYLIKTRGQQVTLSCSPISGHRSVSWYQQTPGQGLQFLFEYFSETQRNKGNFPGRFSGRQFSNSRSEMNVSTLELGDSALYLCASSFTGLAGQYNEQFFGPGTRLTVL.

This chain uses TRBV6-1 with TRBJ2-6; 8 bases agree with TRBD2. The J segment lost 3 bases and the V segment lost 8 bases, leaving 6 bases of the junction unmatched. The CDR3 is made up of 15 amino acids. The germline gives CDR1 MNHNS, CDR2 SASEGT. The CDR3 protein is CASGPGGLGANVLTF. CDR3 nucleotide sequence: TGTGCCAGCGGGCCGGGGGGGCTTGGGGCCAACGTCCTGACTTTC.

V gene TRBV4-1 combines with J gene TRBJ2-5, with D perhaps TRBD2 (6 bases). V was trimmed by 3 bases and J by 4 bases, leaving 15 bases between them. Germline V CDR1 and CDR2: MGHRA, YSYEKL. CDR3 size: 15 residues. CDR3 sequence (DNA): TGCGCCAGCAGCCACCTCTGGGGGGATCGAGAGACCCAGTACTTC. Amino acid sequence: CASSHLWGDRETQYF.

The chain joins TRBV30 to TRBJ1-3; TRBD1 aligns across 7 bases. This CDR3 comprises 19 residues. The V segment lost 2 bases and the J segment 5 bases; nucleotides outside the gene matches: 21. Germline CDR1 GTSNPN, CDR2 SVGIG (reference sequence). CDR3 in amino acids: CAWSPLTSGQLPLRNTIYF. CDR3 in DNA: TGTGCCTGGAGTCCCCTTACCTCGGGACAGCTACCACTTCGAAACACCATATATTTT. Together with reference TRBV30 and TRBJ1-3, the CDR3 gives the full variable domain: SQTIHQWPATLVQPVGSPLSLECTVEGTSNPNLYWYRQAAGRGLQLLFYSVGIGQISSEVPQNLSASRPQDRQFILSSKKLLLSDSGFYLCAWSPLTSGQLPLRNTIYFGEGSWLTVV.

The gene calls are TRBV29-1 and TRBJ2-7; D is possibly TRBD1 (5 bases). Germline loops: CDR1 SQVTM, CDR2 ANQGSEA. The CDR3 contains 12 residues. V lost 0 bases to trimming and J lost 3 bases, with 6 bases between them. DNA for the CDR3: TGCAGCGTTGAAGATCAGGGCTACGAGCAGTACTTC. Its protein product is CSVEDQGYEQYF.

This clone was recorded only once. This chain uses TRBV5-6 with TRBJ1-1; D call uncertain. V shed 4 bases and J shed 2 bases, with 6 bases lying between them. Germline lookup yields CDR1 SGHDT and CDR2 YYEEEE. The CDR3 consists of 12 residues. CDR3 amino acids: CASSEGNTEAFF. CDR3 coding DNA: TGTGCCAGCAGCGAGGGAAACACTGAAGCTTTCTTT.

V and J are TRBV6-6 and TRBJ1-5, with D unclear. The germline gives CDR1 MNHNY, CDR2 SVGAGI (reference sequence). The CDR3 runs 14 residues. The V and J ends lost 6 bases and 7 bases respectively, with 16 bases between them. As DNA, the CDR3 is TGTGCCAGCAGCCCGCTCCCGACAATCCAGCCCCAGCATTTT. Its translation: CASSPLPTIQPQHF.

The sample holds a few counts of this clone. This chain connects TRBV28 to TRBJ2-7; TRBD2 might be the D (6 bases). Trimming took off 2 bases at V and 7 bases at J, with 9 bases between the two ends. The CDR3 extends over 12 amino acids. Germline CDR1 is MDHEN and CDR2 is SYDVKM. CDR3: CASSLNGGEQYF. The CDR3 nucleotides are TGTGCCAGCAGTTTAAACGGGGGAGAGCAGTACTTC.

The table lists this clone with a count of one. CDR3: CASSDTGLSSNYGYTF. CDR3 nucleotide sequence: TGTGCCAGCAGCGACACGGGACTAAGTTCTAACTATGGCTACACCTTC. The J gene is TRBJ1-2, the V gene TRBV9, with D possibly matching TRBD1 (5 bases). CDR3 length equals 16 residues. Germline CDR1 is SGDLS and CDR2 is YYNGEE. V dropped 3 bases and J dropped 0 bases, with 15 bases sitting between them.